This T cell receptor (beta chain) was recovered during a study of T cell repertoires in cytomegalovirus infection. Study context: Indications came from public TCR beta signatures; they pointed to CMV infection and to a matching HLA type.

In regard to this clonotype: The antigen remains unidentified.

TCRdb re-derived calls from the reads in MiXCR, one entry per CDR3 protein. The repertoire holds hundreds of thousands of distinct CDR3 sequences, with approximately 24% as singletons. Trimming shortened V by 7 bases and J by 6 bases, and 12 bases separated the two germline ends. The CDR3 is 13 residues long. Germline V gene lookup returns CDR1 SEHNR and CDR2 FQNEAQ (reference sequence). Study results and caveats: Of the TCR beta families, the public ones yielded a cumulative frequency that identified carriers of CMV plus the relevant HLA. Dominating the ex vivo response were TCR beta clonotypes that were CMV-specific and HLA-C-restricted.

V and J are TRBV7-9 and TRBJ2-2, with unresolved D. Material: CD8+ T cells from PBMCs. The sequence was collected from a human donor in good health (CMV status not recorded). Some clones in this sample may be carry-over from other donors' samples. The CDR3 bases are TGTGCCAGCATCCCGGCGCGGCCCGGGGAGCTGTTTTTT. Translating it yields CASIPARPGELFF.